The 10 T cell receptor beta chains below were found in one sample sequenced in a study of T-cell reconstitution after alpha-beta-depleted transplantation in children. Unique molecular identifiers were incorporated into the prepared TCRbeta library. TCRdb redid the calling of the PCR reads with MiXCR, one entry per CDR3 protein. Altogether roughly 200,000 distinct CDR3 sequences are present, around 9.2% being singletons, with the ten largest covering 35% to 45%. Here the sequenced sample was PBMCs, mostly from graft donor cells, taken 360 days after TCRalphabeta/CD19-depleted stem cell transplant. All receptors derive from a male patient aged 2-9 years who had a stem cell transplant for acute myeloid leukemia, so the T cells may come from the graft donor.

This clonotype showed up many times. V usage is TRBV15 and J usage is TRBJ2-3; TRBD2 agrees at 9 bases. Per germline, CDR1 LNHNV and CDR2 YYDKDF (reference sequence). CDR3 length equals 16 residues. Losses at the gene ends were 0 bases for V and 8 bases for J; bases not matched to a gene: 9. The CDR3 spells CATSREGGTSFGTQYF. CDR3 DNA: TGTGCCACCAGCAGAGAAGGGGGGACTAGCTTTGGTACGCAGTATTTT.

Many counts were recorded for this clonotype. The J gene is TRBJ2-1, the V gene TRBV12-3 or TRBV12-4; 8 nucleotides agree with TRBD2. Unmatched junction bases numbered 7, after V lost 7 bases and J lost 8 bases. This CDR3 contains 13 residues. The CDR3 DNA reads TGTGCCAGCACCCTCGGGGGGGCAGATGAGCAGTTCTTC. Translating gives CASTLGGADEQFF.

This clonotype occurred many times. The rearrangement joins TRBV7-8 to TRBJ2-3; D unclear. The germline gives CDR1 SGHVS, CDR2 FQNEAQ. V was cut by 2 bases and J by 2 bases, with 5 bases left in between. The CDR3 is made up of 13 amino acids. The chain's CDR3 is CASSLSATDTQYF. The CDR3 DNA reads TGTGCCAGCAGCTTATCGGCCACAGATACGCAGTATTTT. The full variable domain, its missing parts supplied by reference TRBV7-8 and TRBJ2-3, is GAGVSQSPRYKVAKRGQDVALRCDPISGHVSLFWYQQALGQGPEFLTYFQNEAQLDKSGLPSDRFFAERPEGSVSTLKIQRTQQEDSAVYLCASSLSATDTQYFGPGTRLTVL.

V gene TRBV7-9 combines with J gene TRBJ2-1; D call uncertain. CDR1 and CDR2 from the germline V gene are SEHNR and FQNEAQ (reference sequence). There are 13 residues in the CDR3. Trimming removed 5 bases from V and 8 bases from J, with 13 bases in between. The CDR3 nucleotides read TGTGCCAGCAGCCCCAGAGGTAGATATGAGCAGTTCTTC. It is translated as CASSPRGRYEQFF.

The chain has TRBV20-1 and TRBJ1-4; D is possibly TRBD1 (5 bases). This CDR3 region has 14 residues. The V gene lost 3 bases and the J gene lost 7 bases, with 15 bases spanning the gap. From germline, CDR1 is DFQATT and CDR2 SNEGSKA (reference sequence). For the CDR3, the DNA is TGCAGTGCTAGGGCCGCGGTGGGGGGTGAAAAACTGTTTTTT. Translation gives CSARAAVGGEKLFF.

This clonotype was picked up many times. V usage is TRBV4-2 and J usage is TRBJ2-7; D possibly uses TRBD1 or TRBD2 (5 bases each). Germline V CDR1 and CDR2: LGHNA, YNFKEQ. With 4 bases removed from V and 4 bases from J, the gap between germline ends came to 20 bases. The CDR3 length is 16 residues. Here the CDR3 DNA reads TGTGCCAGCAGCCGGGGTCGGGGCGGACCCTTGTACGAGCAGTACTTC. As protein: CASSRGRGGPLYEQYF.

This clonotype was picked up many times. The chain carries TRBV6-6 and TRBJ1-4, with TRBD1 as a possible D gene (6 bases). Germline CDR1 MNHNY, CDR2 SVGAGI (reference sequence). This CDR3 is 13 amino acids long. Trimming pared 4 bases from V and 11 bases from J, leaving 14 bases between. CDR3 sequence reads: CASSLETGQKLFF. The CDR3 nucleotides read TGTGCCAGCAGTTTGGAAACAGGGCAGAAACTGTTTTTT.

This clonotype was seen a handful of times. V and J are TRBV7-3 and TRBJ2-3; D possibly uses TRBD1 or TRBD2 (5 bases each). This CDR3 spans 15 amino acids. CDR1 is SGHTA, CDR2 FQGTGA, per germline. Between the trimmed V and J ends, which lost 5 bases and 7 bases, there was a span of 19 bases. The CDR3 DNA is TGTGCCAGCAGCCCGGGACCACCCCCTTCGAATACGCAGTATTTT. Protein sequence: CASSPGPPPSNTQYF.

This sequence joins TRBV4-1 and TRBJ1-5, with D uncertain. The CDR3 covers 14 residues. Trimming took off 1 base at V and 4 bases at J, with 8 bases between the two ends. Per germline, CDR1 MGHRA and CDR2 YSYEKL. The CDR3 bases are TGCGCCAGCAGCCAAGGAATGTTAAATCAGCCCCAGCATTTT. As protein: CASSQGMLNQPQHF.

This clonotype showed up many times. V and J are TRBV12-3 or TRBV12-4 and TRBJ1-4; tentatively, D is TRBD1 (6 bases). V dropped 3 bases and J dropped 5 bases, with 10 bases sitting between them. There are 14 residues in the CDR3. The chain's CDR3 is CASSLAGVNEKLFF. The CDR3, as DNA: TGTGCCAGCAGTTTGGCAGGGGTCAATGAAAAACTGTTTTTT.